A single sample gave rise to the 12 T cell receptor beta chains below, sequenced in a study of blood T cell repertoires in COVID-19. Profiled with immunoSEQ multiplex PCR; TCRdb holds only in-frame clones, not every one. The table records under 300,000 clones, about 88% of them present only once. What was sequenced was PBMCs or T cells enriched from blood (not recorded which). The receptor source for this set is a woman aged 45-65 years who had recovered from COVID-19.

The chain couples TRBV4-1 to TRBJ1-5; TRBD1 might be the D (6 bases). CDR1 MGHRA and CDR2 YSYEKL come from the germline V gene. The CDR3 length is 18 residues. Trimming cost V 3 bases and J 5 bases, with 23 bases left between them. The CDR3 coding sequence is TGCGCCAGCAGCCACCTCCCTAGGGTGTTAGACAGGTATCAGCCCCAGCATTTT. Translating gives CASSHLPRVLDRYQPQHF.

The chain links TRBV4-1 to TRBJ2-7; tentatively, D is TRBD1 (5 bases). V lost 4 bases to trimming and J lost 4 bases, with 11 bases between them. CDR3 length: 13 amino acids. Germline-derived CDR1 and CDR2 are MGHRA and YSYEKL. CDR3 DNA: TGCGCCAGCAGCCCACAGGACCAGTACGAGCAGTACTTC. Translated, it gives CASSPQDQYEQYF.

This sequence joins TRBV4-1 and TRBJ1-5; 7 bases align to TRBD1. V lost 0 bases and J lost 7; bases outside the gene matches: 6. This CDR3 has 15 residues. Germline loops: CDR1 MGHRA, CDR2 YSYEKL. The CDR3 DNA follows: TGCGCCAGCAGCCAAGATACAGGGGCAGGGCAGCCCCAGCATTTT. Translation: CASSQDTGAGQPQHF.

J is TRBJ2-5 and V is TRBV2, with D unresolved. CDR1 and CDR2 (germline): SNHLY, FYNNEI. The V gene lost 6 bases and the J gene lost 0 bases, with 11 bases spanning the gap. The CDR3 contains 14 residues. The CDR3 DNA reads TGTGCCAGCAGCGCAGGCCGGTACCAAGAGACCCAGTACTTC. Encoded protein: CASSAGRYQETQYF.

The V and J genes are TRBV5-1 and TRBJ1-5, with D tentatively TRBD1 (6 bases). V lost 5 bases, J lost 0 bases, and 15 bases lay in between. This CDR3 contains 16 residues. Germline V gene data show CDR1 as SGHRS and CDR2 as YFSETQ. CDR3 protein: CASRKDSSSSNQPQHF. CDR3 bases: TGCGCCAGCAGGAAGGACAGTTCCTCTAGCAATCAGCCCCAGCATTTT.

J is TRBJ1-4 and V is TRBV28; D uncertain. This CDR3 contains 14 residues. V was shortened by 2 bases and J by 6 bases, with 10 bases between the two germline ends. The germline V gene has CDR1 MDHEN and CDR2 SYDVKM. DNA for the CDR3: TGTGCCAGCAGTTTACAGGAAAGTGATGAAAAACTGTTTTTT. Translation: CASSLQESDEKLFF.

This chain joins TRBV20-1 and TRBJ1-1; D not certain. This CDR3 contains 11 residues. The V gene's germline CDR1 is DFQATT and CDR2 SNEGSKA (reference sequence). V dropped 6 bases and J dropped 8 bases, with 13 bases sitting between them. CDR3 nucleotides: TGCAGTGCCAAGTCTTTTGAGGAAGCTTTCTTT. It specifies CSAKSFEEAFF.

This clone was observed a single time. The chain couples TRBV7-6 to TRBJ2-7; no clear D. The germline V gene has CDR1 SGHVS and CDR2 FNYEAQ. This CDR3 contains 14 residues. The V end was cut by 6 bases, the J end by 4 bases, with 16 bases between. The CDR3, as DNA: TGTGCCAGCAGTTTGTTCGACTCTAGTTACGAGCAGTACTTC. Encoded protein: CASSLFDSSYEQYF. Full variable domain (missing parts from reference TRBV7-6 and TRBJ2-7): GAGVSQSPRYKVTKRGQDVALRCDPISGHVSLYWYRQALGQGPEFLTYFNYEAQQDKSGLPNDRFSAERPEGSISTLTIQRTEQRDSAMYRCASSLFDSSYEQYFGPGTRLTVT.

This sequence joins TRBV5-1 and TRBJ2-1; TRBD2 matches 12 bases. CDR1 and CDR2 (germline): SGHRS, YFSETQ. V shed 4 bases, J shed 5 bases, and the junction held 10 bases outside the gene matches. The CDR3 is 17 residues long. As DNA, the CDR3 is TGCGCCAGCAGCCCCCCCATACGACTAGCGGGAGACAATGAGCAGTTCTTC. Its translation is CASSPPIRLAGDNEQFF.

The J gene is TRBJ2-1, the V gene TRBV7-2; D not certain. The CDR3 spans 13 residues. Germline V lookup: CDR1 SGHTA, CDR2 FQGNSA. The V gene lost 1 base and the J gene lost 10 bases, with 11 bases spanning the gap. The CDR3 reads CASSLDFSAEQFF. In nucleotides, the CDR3 is TGTGCCAGCAGCTTAGATTTTTCAGCGGAGCAGTTCTTC.

V usage is TRBV5-1 and J usage is TRBJ1-2; a weak D match, TRBD1 (6 bases). CDR3 length: 16 residues. The ends were cut back, 4 bases at V and 8 bases at J, with 24 bases in the middle. From germline, CDR1 is SGHRS and CDR2 YFSETQ. CDR3 amino acids: CASSENGGLNSGGYTF. The CDR3 coding sequence is TGCGCCAGCAGCGAGAACGGGGGGCTAAATTCTGGAGGCTACACCTTC.

J is TRBJ1-2 and V is TRBV10-3, with 11 bases that match TRBD1. The CDR3 has 14 amino acids. Trimming at V came to 6 bases and at J to 8 bases, leaving 8 bases not matched to a gene. The germline CDR1 and CDR2 sequences are ENHRY and SYGVKD. The CDR3 sequence: CAISEGQGAIGYTF. The CDR3 DNA sequence: TGTGCCATCAGCGAAGGACAGGGGGCGATCGGCTACACCTTC.